This TCR beta chain comes out of a study of T cell responses to AZD1222 COVID-19 vaccine. Study-level findings and limits: Clonal diversity was possibly underestimated, and the donors were mostly white British, with more females.

Remarks on this clone: Its antigen is not identified.

The table came from immunoSEQ multiplex PCR; TCRdb's copy has only in-frame clones and leaves some out. In the table there are some 130,000 clones, over 75% of which are singletons. Germline CDR1 SEHNR, CDR2 FQNEAQ (reference sequence). The CDR3 has 14 amino acids. V shed 7 bases and J shed 5 bases, with 14 bases lying between them. Here the sequenced sample was peripheral blood, taken on day 0 of AZD1222 vaccination. This rearrangement joins TRBV7-9 to TRBJ2-2; TRBD1 might be the D (6 bases). The TCR was taken from an adult in good health. CDR3 protein: CASTLLGTTGELFF. Here the CDR3 DNA reads TGTGCCAGCACCCTCCTGGGGACAACCGGGGAGCTGTTTTTT.